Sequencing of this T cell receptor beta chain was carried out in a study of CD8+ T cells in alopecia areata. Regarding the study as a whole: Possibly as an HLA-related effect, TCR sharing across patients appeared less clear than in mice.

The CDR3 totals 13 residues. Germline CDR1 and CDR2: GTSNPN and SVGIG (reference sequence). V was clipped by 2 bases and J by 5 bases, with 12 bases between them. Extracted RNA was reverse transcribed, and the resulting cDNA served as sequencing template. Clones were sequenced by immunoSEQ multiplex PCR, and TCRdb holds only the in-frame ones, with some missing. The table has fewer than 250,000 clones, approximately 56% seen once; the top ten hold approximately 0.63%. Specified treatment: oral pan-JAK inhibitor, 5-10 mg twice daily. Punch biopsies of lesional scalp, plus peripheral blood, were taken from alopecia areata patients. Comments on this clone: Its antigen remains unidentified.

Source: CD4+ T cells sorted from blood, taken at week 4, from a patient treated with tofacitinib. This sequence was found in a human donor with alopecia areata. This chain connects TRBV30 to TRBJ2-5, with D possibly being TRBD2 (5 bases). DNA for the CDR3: TGTGCCTGGAGTCCGCGGGCCGGGGAGACCCAGTACTTC. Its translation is CAWSPRAGETQYF.